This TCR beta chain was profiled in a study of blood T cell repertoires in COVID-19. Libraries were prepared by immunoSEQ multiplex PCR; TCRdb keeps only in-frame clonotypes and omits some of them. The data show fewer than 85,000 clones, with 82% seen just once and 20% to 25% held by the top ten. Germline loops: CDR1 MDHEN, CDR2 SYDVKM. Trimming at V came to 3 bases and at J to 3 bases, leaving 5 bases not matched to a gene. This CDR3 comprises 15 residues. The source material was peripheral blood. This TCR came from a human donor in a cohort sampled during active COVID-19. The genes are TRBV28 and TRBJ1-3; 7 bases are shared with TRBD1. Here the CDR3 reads CASSFTGQYGNTIYF. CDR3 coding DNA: TGTGCCAGCAGTTTTACGGGACAGTATGGAAACACCATATATTTT.